This TCR beta chain was identified in a study of blood T cell repertoires in COVID-19. Study-wide background: Material from acute and convalescent COVID-19 was sourced from the United States, Italy and Spain. Sources were T cells, B-cell-depleted T cells, or PBMCs; the material itself was cDNA or gDNA.

Germline CDR1 and CDR2: MGHRA and YSYEKL. V lost 0 bases, J lost 3 bases, and 12 bases lay in between. The CDR3 has 15 residues. In the original processing: Counts of nucleated cells, estimated from reference gene primer amplification, were obtained. Some clones are missing from TCRdb's copy, which holds only in-frame ones; the method was immunoSEQ multiplex PCR. The V and J calls and clone size come from that table; D and trimming were worked out from the DNA. The table has about 140,000 clones, 80% to 90% seen once. The specimen was peripheral blood. The TCR comes from a woman in her 50s with acute or convalescent COVID-19. The rearrangement uses TRBV4-1 and TRBJ2-7; D ambiguous. The CDR3 region is CASSQDWARHYEQYF. CDR3 bases: TGCGCCAGCAGCCAAGATTGGGCCCGTCACTACGAGCAGTACTTC.